The 13 T cell receptor beta chains listed next were all sequenced from one sample in a study of blood T cell repertoires in COVID-19. Clones were read by immunoSEQ multiplex PCR, and TCRdb kept only the in-frame ones, dropping some. The sample carries approximately 200,000 clones, about nine tenths recorded once. The sample taken for sequencing was PBMCs or T cells enriched from blood (not recorded which). Receptors were obtained from a man aged 30 to 39 in a cohort exposed to, infected with or recovered from COVID-19 (not recorded which).

This rearrangement joins TRBV7-3 to TRBJ2-7; 8 positions agree with TRBD1. This CDR3 has 14 amino acids. Trimming took 5 bases from V and 6 from J; bases not matched to a gene: 9. From germline, CDR1 is SGHTA and CDR2 FQGTGA. This CDR3 reads CASSLSGQGTEQYF. Here the CDR3 DNA reads TGTGCCAGCAGCCTATCCGGACAGGGAACCGAGCAGTACTTC.

The chain has TRBV4-3 and TRBJ1-2; 7 positions agree with TRBD1. Germline lookup yields CDR1 LGHNA and CDR2 YSLEER. The CDR3 loop spans 15 amino acids. The junction had 5 bases not matched to a gene; V was cut back by 0 bases and J by 4 bases. CDR3 loop: CASSQDRGSAYGYTF. The CDR3 coding sequence is TGCGCCAGCAGCCAAGACAGGGGGTCCGCCTATGGCTACACCTTC.

The sample holds one count of this clone. The chain combines TRBV5-1 with TRBJ2-3, with 11 bases matching TRBD2. There are 16 residues in the CDR3. The junction had 7 bases not matched to a gene; V was cut back by 3 bases and J by 4 bases. Germline loops: CDR1 SGHRS, CDR2 YFSETQ. CDR3 bases: TGCGCCAGCAGCTCAATAGCGGGAGGGGTGCCAGATACGCAGTATTTT. The encoded protein is CASSSIAGGVPDTQYF.

The rearrangement links TRBV13 to TRBJ1-1, with TRBD1 as a possible D gene (6 bases). The CDR3 totals 15 residues. Between the trimmed V and J ends, which lost 5 bases and 4 bases, there was a span of 17 bases. Germline values: CDR1 PRHDT, CDR2 FYEKMQ (reference sequence). The chain's CDR3 is CASSEGGAGRTEAFF. CDR3 DNA sequence: TGTGCCAGCAGCGAGGGGGGGGCCGGACGCACTGAAGCTTTCTTT.

The chain has TRBV28 and TRBJ2-1, with D possibly being TRBD2 (5 bases). V was clipped by 2 bases and J by 7 bases, with 9 bases between them. Germline V gives CDR1 MDHEN, CDR2 SYDVKM. CDR3 length: 13 residues. The CDR3 region is CASSLMGVNEQFF. CDR3 in DNA: TGTGCCAGCAGTTTAATGGGAGTGAATGAGCAGTTCTTC.

The V and J genes are TRBV7-9 and TRBJ1-6; D perhaps matches TRBD1 (6 bases). The germline V and J ends were trimmed by 4 bases and 6 bases, with 13 bases remaining between them. This CDR3 is 15 amino acids long. Germline V gene sequence: CDR1 SEHNR, CDR2 FQNEAQ (reference sequence). The CDR3 spells CASSSPTGFNSPLHF. CDR3 DNA sequence: TGTGCCAGCAGCTCACCCACAGGGTTTAATTCACCCCTCCACTTT.

This chain links TRBV9 with TRBJ1-3, with D uncertain. The CDR3 contains 16 residues. Germline CDR1 is SGDLS and CDR2 is YYNGEE. Trimming removed 0 bases at V and 0 bases at J, with 10 bases between. The CDR3 nucleotides are TGTGCCAGCAGCGTAGCGTCCAGTCACTCTGGAAACACCATATATTTT. The encoded protein is CASSVASSHSGNTIYF.

The chain combines TRBV3-1 (or the pseudogene TRBV3-2) with TRBJ1-3; 7 bases are shared with TRBD1. CDR3 size: 17 residues. CDR1 is LGHDT, CDR2 YNNKEL, per germline (reference sequence). V trimming: 5 bases; J trimming: 3 bases; junction bases outside the gene matches: 13. CDR3 sequence reads: CASSAQGLLARGNTIYF. The CDR3 DNA is TGTGCCAGCAGCGCACAGGGGCTGTTGGCCCGTGGAAACACCATATATTTT.

Here the CDR3 DNA reads TGCGCCAGCAGCCAGACAGGGGGCCACGAGCAGTACTTC. Protein sequence: CASSQTGGHEQYF. The V gene is TRBV4-1, the J gene TRBJ2-7; TRBD1 matches 10 bases. After removal of 3 bases from V and 5 bases from J, the junction contained 1 base not matched to a gene. The CDR3 totals 13 residues. Germline V gene sequence: CDR1 MGHRA, CDR2 YSYEKL.

The chain has TRBV5-4 and TRBJ1-2; perhaps TRBD1 as D (6 bases). CDR3 length equals 14 residues. CDR1 is SGHNT, CDR2 YYREEE, per germline (reference sequence). Trimming stripped 1 base from V and 4 bases from J, with 11 bases between. The CDR3 DNA is TGTGCCAGCAGCTTGTGGACAGCCATCTATGGCTACACCTTC. Translation gives CASSLWTAIYGYTF.

The sample holds a few counts of this clone. The rearrangement uses TRBV28 and TRBJ2-7; D call uncertain. CDR1 MDHEN and CDR2 SYDVKM come from the germline V gene. CDR3 size: 13 residues. Between the trimmed V and J ends, which lost 8 bases and 1 base, there was a span of 12 bases. CDR3: CASQTGLSYEQYF. Here the CDR3 DNA reads TGTGCCAGCCAAACCGGTCTTTCCTACGAGCAGTACTTC.

The V gene is TRBV7-9, the J gene TRBJ1-2; D remains unclear. Germline CDR1 SEHNR, CDR2 FQNEAQ (reference sequence). The CDR3 is 17 amino acids. Trimming left V 2 bases short and J 3 bases short, with 19 bases between. DNA of the CDR3: TGTGCCAGCAGCTTACCTAACCACCCCGGTTGGTACTATGGCTACACCTTC. It is translated as CASSLPNHPGWYYGYTF.

The table lists this clone with a count of one. The chain couples TRBV9 to TRBJ1-5; 8 nucleotides agree with TRBD1. The germline V gene has CDR1 SGDLS and CDR2 YYNGEE. The CDR3 runs to 15 residues. J was trimmed by 7 bases and V by 0 bases; bases with no gene match: 6. In DNA, the CDR3 is TGTGCCAGCAGCGTAGGGTCAGGGGGCGGCCAGCCCCAGCATTTT. Its translation is CASSVGSGGGQPQHF.